This T cell receptor (beta chain) was obtained from a study of T cell responses to AZD1222 COVID-19 vaccine. Across the study: The study pooled second doses at about 4 or about 12 weeks. General study findings and limits: Clonal diversity may have been underestimated in mostly white British donors. AZD1222 recipients seropositive at baseline numbered only 6 or 7. Repertoire sampling occurred only after the peak T cell response.

Using immunoSEQ multiplex PCR, the repertoire was profiled, and TCRdb retains in-frame clones only, with some absent. The table shows 80,000 to 100,000 clones, with around nine tenths occurring only once. Deletions cut 2 bases from V and 2 bases from J, with 11 bases between. This CDR3 contains 14 residues. In germline, CDR1 is SGHRS, CDR2 YFSETQ. In the case of this clone: No antigen is known for it.

This sequence was found in an adult in good health. The specimen was peripheral blood, collected on day 0 of AZD1222 vaccination. The rearrangement links TRBV5-1 to TRBJ2-7, with D possibly being TRBD1 (6 bases). CDR3 sequence reads: CASSLTGLAYEQYF. Written as DNA, the CDR3 is TGCGCCAGCAGCTTAACAGGGCTAGCCTACGAGCAGTACTTC.